These 32 T cell receptor beta chains came from one sample sequenced in a study of T cells after yellow fever vaccination. One entry per CDR3 protein, called by TCRdb with MiXCR from the 5' RACE reads. The table includes 200,000 to 300,000 distinct CDR3 sequences, approximately 12% detected once. Sequenced here: CD4+ T cells sorted from PBMCs, sampled 45 days after the yellow fever booster vaccination. The receptors come from a young man who received the YFV17D yellow fever vaccine.

This clonotype was recorded a few times. The rearrangement uses TRBV24-1 and TRBJ2-1; the D is unclear. Trimming left V 4 bases short and J 4 bases short, with 1 base between. The germline V gene encodes CDR1 KGHDR and CDR2 SFDVKD. This CDR3 contains 11 residues. CDR3 residues: CATSEYNEQFF. The CDR3 region has the DNA TGTGCCACCAGTGAGTACAATGAGCAGTTCTTC.

V gene TRBV7-9 combines with J gene TRBJ2-2; tentative D call: TRBD1 (5 bases). This CDR3 contains 15 residues. CDR1 and CDR2 from the germline V gene are SEHNR and FQNEAQ (reference sequence). Trimming removed 2 bases from V and 6 bases from J, with 13 bases in between. The CDR3 region is CASSLRGRSPGELFF. The CDR3 nucleotides are TGTGCCAGCAGCTTAAGGGGCCGGAGCCCCGGGGAGCTGTTTTTT.

The chain is built from TRBV27 and TRBJ2-1, with D possibly matching TRBD2 (5 bases). Germline assignment: CDR1 MNHEY and CDR2 SMNVEV (reference sequence). V was clipped by 3 bases and J by 9 bases, with 12 bases between them. This CDR3 region has 13 residues. CDR3 sequence reads: CASSFYVRGEQFF. For the CDR3, the DNA is TGTGCCAGCAGTTTTTATGTCCGGGGTGAGCAGTTCTTC.

This clonotype occurred a few times. V gene TRBV11-2 combines with J gene TRBJ2-7; D unresolved. CDR3 length: 15 amino acids. Germline loops: CDR1 SGHAT, CDR2 FQNNGV. The V end was cut by 0 bases, the J end by 8 bases, with 17 bases between. The CDR3 loop is CASSLDGGILSQQYF. The CDR3 DNA is TGTGCCAGCAGCTTAGATGGCGGAATATTATCGCAGCAGTACTTC.

The chain recombines TRBV29-1 with TRBJ2-1; 10 positions match TRBD2. Losses at the gene ends were 6 bases for V and 7 bases for J; bases not matched to a gene: 15. CDR1 is SQVTM and CDR2 is ANQGSEA in the germline V gene. This CDR3 contains 16 residues. DNA for the CDR3: TGCAGCGTCCTTAAGGACAGGACTAGCGGACAAAATGAGCAGTTCTTC. Its protein product is CSVLKDRTSGQNEQFF.

This chain connects TRBV20-1 to TRBJ1-1; D gene ambiguous. The ends were cut back, 6 bases at V and 0 bases at J, with 11 bases in the middle. The CDR3 consists of 13 residues. The germline gives CDR1 DFQATT, CDR2 SNEGSKA (reference sequence). This chain's CDR3 is CSAAFTMNTEAFF. The CDR3 DNA reads TGCAGTGCAGCGTTCACCATGAACACTGAAGCTTTCTTT.

This chain joins TRBV5-1 and TRBJ1-1, with 9 bases fitting TRBD1. Germline V gene data show CDR1 as SGHRS and CDR2 as YFSETQ. The CDR3 sequence is 14 residues long. V shed 4 bases, J shed 4 bases, and the junction held 5 bases outside the gene matches. The chain's CDR3 is CASSLQTGGTEAFF. The CDR3 DNA sequence: TGCGCCAGCAGCCTACAGACAGGGGGCACTGAAGCTTTCTTT. Full variable domain (outside the CDR3, taken from reference TRBV5-1 and TRBJ1-1): KAGVTQTPRYLIKTRGQQVTLSCSPISGHRSVSWYQQTPGQGLQFLFEYFSETQRNKGNFPGRFSGRQFSNSRSEMNVSTLELGDSALYLCASSLQTGGTEAFFGQGTRLTVV.

The chain carries TRBV12-3 or TRBV12-4 and TRBJ1-1; no reliable D call. The CDR3 is 14 residues long. Trimming removed 0 bases at V and 0 bases at J, with 5 bases between. Here the CDR3 reads CASSLASMNTEAFF. In DNA, the CDR3 is TGTGCCAGCAGTTTAGCAAGTATGAACACTGAAGCTTTCTTT.

The rearrangement links TRBV27 to TRBJ2-7; 9 bases agree with TRBD2. Germline CDR1 is MNHEY and CDR2 is SMNVEV (reference sequence). The V and J ends lost 2 bases and 7 bases, in that order; junction bases with no gene match: 9. The CDR3 runs 15 residues. CDR3 sequence (DNA): TGTGCCAGCAGTTTACTAGCGGGGTGGACTAAAGAGCAGTACTTC. Its translation is CASSLLAGWTKEQYF.

The rearrangement links TRBV15 to TRBJ2-1, with D perhaps given as TRBD1 or TRBD2 (5 bases each). The CDR3 has 14 residues. V lost 1 base to trimming and J lost 10 bases, with 14 bases between them. CDR1 and CDR2 (germline): LNHNV, YYDKDF (reference sequence). The CDR3 coding sequence is TGTGCCACCAGCAGAGCTCGGGGCTGGAGAGAGCAGTTCTTC. Amino acids: CATSRARGWREQFF.

This clonotype was seen more than once but under ten times. The CDR3 loop is CASSLAATTTDTQYF. As DNA, the CDR3 is TGTGCCAGCAGCTTAGCGGCAACCACCACAGATACGCAGTATTTT. The chain joins TRBV7-9 to TRBJ2-3; D gene ambiguous. Trimming removed 0 bases from V and 2 bases from J, with 9 bases in between. The CDR3 spans 15 residues. CDR1 and CDR2 from the germline V gene are SEHNR and FQNEAQ (reference sequence).

This rearrangement joins TRBV7-3 to TRBJ2-2, with TRBD2 matching over 8 bases. The trim removed 8 bases at V and 5 bases at J, leaving 1 base unmatched. Germline V gene data show CDR1 as SGHTA and CDR2 as FQGTGA. There are 12 residues in the CDR3. CDR3 sequence: CASSGGTGELFF. CDR3 DNA sequence: TGTGCCAGCTCGGGGGGGACCGGGGAGCTGTTTTTT.

The rearrangement uses TRBV5-1 and TRBJ1-1; D is possibly TRBD1 (5 bases). Trimming stripped 0 bases from V and 7 bases from J, with 16 bases between. Germline V lookup: CDR1 SGHRS, CDR2 YFSETQ. The CDR3 covers 15 residues. In nucleotides, the CDR3 is TGCGCCAGCAGCTTGGTCCCAGGGAGGTTCGGTGAAGCTTTCTTT. This sequence encodes CASSLVPGRFGEAFF.

This chain joins TRBV3-1 and TRBJ2-5; D is unclear. The CDR3 runs to 15 residues. Germline CDR1 LGHDT, CDR2 YNNKEL (reference sequence). The V and J ends lost 6 bases and 5 bases respectively, with 19 bases between them. The CDR3 bases are TGTGCCAGCAGAAACCCCCAAAGAGGCCAGGAGACCCAGTACTTC. This codes for CASRNPQRGQETQYF.

This clonotype was counted between two and nine times. The V call is TRBV6-5, the J call TRBJ1-4; 9 bases align to TRBD1. The ends lost 6 bases at V and 8 bases at J; junction bases unmatched: 7. CDR1 and CDR2 (germline): MNHEY, SVGAGI. The CDR3 is made up of 14 amino acids. The CDR3 sequence: CASRRDRVGEKLFF. Written as DNA, the CDR3 is TGTGCCAGCAGACGGGACAGGGTAGGCGAAAAACTGTTTTTT.

This chain links TRBV15 with TRBJ2-3; D call uncertain. This CDR3 comprises 15 residues. The germline V and J ends were trimmed by 1 base and 1 base, with 9 bases remaining between them. From germline, CDR1 is LNHNV and CDR2 YYDKDF (reference sequence). CDR3 in DNA: TGTGCCACCAGCAGAGCCCGGCCAGGCACAGATACGCAGTATTTT. Protein sequence: CATSRARPGTDTQYF.

This clonotype was seen a handful of times. The J gene is TRBJ1-1, the V gene TRBV30; 8 bases are shared with TRBD1. CDR3 length: 15 residues. Germline V CDR1 and CDR2: GTSNPN, SVGIG (reference sequence). V lost 0 bases and J lost 4; bases outside the gene matches: 7. The CDR3 DNA is TGTGCCTGGAGTGTTGGTTCAGGGGGCTCCACTGAAGCTTTCTTT. Protein product: CAWSVGSGGSTEAFF.

The chain combines TRBV5-1 with TRBJ2-2; D not certain. The CDR3 consists of 15 residues. Trimming stripped 5 bases from V and 2 bases from J, with 13 bases between. CDR1 SGHRS and CDR2 YFSETQ come from the germline V gene. The DNA for the CDR3 is TGCGCCAGCAGGCCCCTGGGCCTTAACACCGGGGAGCTGTTTTTT. This sequence encodes CASRPLGLNTGELFF.

This chain links TRBV7-2 with TRBJ2-3; 9 nucleotides match TRBD2. The junction had 4 bases not matched to a gene; V was cut back by 2 bases and J by 1 base. Germline loops: CDR1 SGHTA, CDR2 FQGNSA. The CDR3 covers 16 residues. The CDR3 is CASSLRGLAGTDTQYF. The CDR3 DNA reads as TGTGCCAGCAGCTTAAGGGGACTAGCTGGCACAGATACGCAGTATTTT.

The CDR3 bases are TGTGCCAGCAGCCCGGTGGGAGCCACCAATACGCAGTATTTT. Translating gives CASSPVGATNTQYF. This chain uses TRBV5-5 with TRBJ2-3; the D gene is possibly TRBD2 (5 bases). V was clipped by 4 bases and J by 7 bases, with 16 bases between them. Germline V gene data show CDR1 as SGHKS and CDR2 as YYEKEE (reference sequence). CDR3 length equals 14 residues.

This clonotype has more than one count but fewer than ten. J is TRBJ1-1 and V is TRBV6-5; maybe TRBD1 (6 bases). V was pared by 4 bases and J by 4 bases, with 13 bases between. Looked up from germline, CDR1 is MNHEY and CDR2 is SVGAGI. CDR3 length: 14 amino acids. CDR3 nucleotide sequence: TGTGCCAGCAGTTCAGGCACAGGGAGCACTGAAGCTTTCTTT. Translating gives CASSSGTGSTEAFF.

The gene calls are TRBV5-1 and TRBJ2-6, with 7 bases fitting TRBD2. After removal of 9 bases from V and 2 bases from J, the junction contained 5 bases not matched to a gene. The CDR3 has 14 residues. From germline, CDR1 is SGHRS and CDR2 YFSETQ. The CDR3 spells CATWEGPGANVLTF. CDR3 DNA sequence: TGCGCCACCTGGGAGGGTCCTGGGGCCAACGTCCTGACTTTC. The full variable domain, its missing parts supplied by reference TRBV5-1 and TRBJ2-6, is KAGVTQTPRYLIKTRGQQVTLSCSPISGHRSVSWYQQTPGQGLQFLFEYFSETQRNKGNFPGRFSGRQFSNSRSEMNVSTLELGDSALYLCATWEGPGANVLTFGAGSRLTVL.

This clonotype was counted only a few times. V is TRBV5-1 and J is TRBJ2-3; D is possibly TRBD1 or TRBD2 (5 bases each). V was shortened by 4 bases and J by 0 bases, with 12 bases between the two germline ends. This CDR3 is 15 amino acids long. Per germline, CDR1 SGHRS and CDR2 YFSETQ. CDR3 coding DNA: TGCGCCAGCAGCCTGGGACGGATAAGCACAGATACGCAGTATTTT. Protein product: CASSLGRISTDTQYF. Looking up the rest from reference TRBV5-1 and TRBJ2-3 gives the full variable domain: KAGVTQTPRYLIKTRGQQVTLSCSPISGHRSVSWYQQTPGQGLQFLFEYFSETQRNKGNFPGRFSGRQFSNSRSEMNVSTLELGDSALYLCASSLGRISTDTQYFGPGTRLTVL.

This clonotype was seen more than once but under ten times. V gene TRBV5-4 combines with J gene TRBJ2-2; tentative D call: TRBD2 (5 bases). CDR3 length: 14 amino acids. Germline V gives CDR1 SGHNT, CDR2 YYREEE (reference sequence). The V end lost 4 bases, the J end lost 6 bases, and 13 bases lay between the germline ends. The CDR3 sequence is CASSMVTRPGELFF. CDR3 DNA: TGTGCCAGCAGCATGGTCACTAGACCCGGGGAGCTGTTTTTT.

V gene TRBV10-3 combines with J gene TRBJ2-7; 7 bases agree with TRBD2. The germline V gene has CDR1 ENHRY and CDR2 SYGVKD. Trimming took 10 bases from V and 0 from J; bases not matched to a gene: 6. The CDR3 contains 13 residues. CDR3 bases: TGTGCCACTACCAGCGGGAACTCCTACGAGCAGTACTTC. This sequence encodes CATTSGNSYEQYF.

In this sample, this clonotype turned up a few times. The chain carries TRBV5-4 and TRBJ2-2; no clear D gene. V was clipped by 1 base and J by 2 bases, with 6 bases between them. From germline, CDR1 is SGHNT and CDR2 YYREEE (reference sequence). The CDR3 totals 14 residues. CDR3 in amino acids: CASSLLTNTGELFF. In nucleotides, the CDR3 is TGTGCCAGCAGCTTGCTCACTAACACCGGGGAGCTGTTTTTT. Based on the CDR3 plus reference TRBV5-4 and TRBJ2-2, the full variable domain is ETGVTQSPTHLIKTRGQQVTLRCSSQSGHNTVSWYQQALGQGPQFIFQYYREEENGRGNFPPRFSGLQFPNYSSELNVNALELDDSALYLCASSLLTNTGELFFGEGSRLTVL.

The chain employs TRBV29-1 and TRBJ2-1; either TRBD1 or TRBD2 may fit D (5 bases each). The CDR3 extends over 15 amino acids. Germline assignment: CDR1 SQVTM and CDR2 ANQGSEA. V shed 7 bases and J shed 3 bases, with 19 bases lying between them. The CDR3 DNA is TGCAGCGCCATAGGGGACCCTAGGGTCTACAATGAGCAGTTCTTC. Translated, it gives CSAIGDPRVYNEQFF.

There are a few counts of this clonotype. The chain is built from TRBV28 and TRBJ2-5, with 7 nucleotides matching TRBD2. CDR1 MDHEN and CDR2 SYDVKM come from the germline V gene. The CDR3 consists of 16 residues. Trimming at V came to 5 bases and at J to 2 bases, leaving 11 bases not matched to a gene. The CDR3 spells CASSPPGGRAQETQYF. The CDR3 DNA sequence: TGTGCCAGCAGTCCCCCTGGTGGGAGGGCTCAAGAGACCCAGTACTTC.

As concerns this clonotype: A much more abundant neighbour one base away suggests this may be a read error. The rearrangement links TRBV6-5 to TRBJ2-7; 7 nucleotides match TRBD1. The CDR3 extends over 13 amino acids. CDR1 and CDR2 from the germline V gene are MNHEY and SVGAGI. The CDR3 is CDSSYRDSYEQYF. For the CDR3, the DNA is TGTGACAGCAGTTACAGGGACAGCTACGAGCAGTACTTC.

This clonotype turned up a few times. The chain has TRBV25-1 and TRBJ1-5; D gene ambiguous. V was pared by 6 bases and J by 3 bases, with 9 bases between. The CDR3 covers 13 residues. Germline V gene data show CDR1 as MGHDK and CDR2 as SYGVNS. DNA of the CDR3: TGTGCCAGCAGAAGAGGGCCCAATCAGCCCCAGCATTTT. Its protein is CASRRGPNQPQHF.

The CDR3 DNA is TGTGCCAGCAGCGACGGGACAGCGAACACCGGGGAGCTGTTTTTT. It translates to CASSDGTANTGELFF. V and J are TRBV9 and TRBJ2-2, with TRBD1 matching 7 bases. This CDR3 is 15 amino acids long. The germline CDR1 and CDR2 sequences are SGDLS and YYNGEE. The J segment lost 0 bases and the V segment lost 3 bases, leaving 2 bases of the junction unmatched. Filled out from reference TRBV9 and TRBJ2-2, the complete variable domain reads DSGVTQTPKHLITATGQRVTLRCSPRSGDLSVYWYQQSLDQGLQFLIQYYNGEERAKGNILERFSAQQFPDLHSELNLSSLELGDSALYFCASSDGTANTGELFFGEGSRLTVL.

V is TRBV7-6 and J is TRBJ2-1, with TRBD2 identical over 10 bases. V lost 5 bases, J lost 10 bases, and 8 bases stayed unmatched. CDR1 and CDR2 (germline): SGHVS, FNYEAQ. This CDR3 region has 14 residues. The CDR3 sequence: CASSPGTSEREQFF. The CDR3 DNA follows: TGTGCCAGCAGCCCAGGGACTAGCGAGAGGGAGCAGTTCTTC.